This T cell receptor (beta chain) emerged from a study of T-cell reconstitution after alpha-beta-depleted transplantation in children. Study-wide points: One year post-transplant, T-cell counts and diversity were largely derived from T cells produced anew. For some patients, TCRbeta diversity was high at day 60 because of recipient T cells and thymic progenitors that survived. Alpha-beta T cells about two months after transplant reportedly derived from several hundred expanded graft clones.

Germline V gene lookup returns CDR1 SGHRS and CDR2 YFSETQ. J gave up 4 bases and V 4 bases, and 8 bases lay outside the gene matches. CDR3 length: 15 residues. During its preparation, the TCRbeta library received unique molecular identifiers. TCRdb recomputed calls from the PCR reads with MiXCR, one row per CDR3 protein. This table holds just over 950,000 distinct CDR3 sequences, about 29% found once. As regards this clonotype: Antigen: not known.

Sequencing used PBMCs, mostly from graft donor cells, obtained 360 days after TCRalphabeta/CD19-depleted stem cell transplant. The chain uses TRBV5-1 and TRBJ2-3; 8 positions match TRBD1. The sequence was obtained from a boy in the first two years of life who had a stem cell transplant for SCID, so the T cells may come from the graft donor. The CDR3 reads CASSLAGQVSDTQYF. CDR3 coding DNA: TGCGCCAGCAGCCTTGCGGGACAGGTATCAGATACGCAGTATTTT.